This T cell receptor beta chain was documented in a study of PD-1 blockade in classical Hodgkin lymphoma. Overall study findings and caveats: CD4+ TCR diversity climbed significantly by C4D1, unlike CD8+ TCR diversity. Healthy donors were reported to have higher baseline TCR diversity than newly diagnosed patients. Whoever responded completely had baseline diversity much like that seen in newly diagnosed patients.

All the patients suffered relapse after autologous stem cell transplantation, and brentuximab vedotin exposure differed. Using immunoSEQ multiplex PCR, the repertoire was profiled, and TCRdb retains in-frame clones only, with some absent. The repertoire includes 75,000 to 100,000 clones, around 80% of them detected once, and more than 10% sits in the top ten. Comments on this clone: Antigen specificity is unknown.

The CDR3 spans 14 residues. CDR1 and CDR2 (germline): SNHLY, FYNNEI. Trimming took 2 bases from V and 5 from J; bases not matched to a gene: 2. Sequenced here: peripheral blood mononuclear cells (PBMCs), sampled at baseline. The genes are TRBV2 and TRBJ1-3; TRBD1 aligns across 8 bases. The TCR comes from a human donor with classical Hodgkin lymphoma. For the CDR3, the DNA is TGTGCCAGCAGTGAACGGACAGGGCGAAACACCATATATTTT. Protein: CASSERTGRNTIYF.